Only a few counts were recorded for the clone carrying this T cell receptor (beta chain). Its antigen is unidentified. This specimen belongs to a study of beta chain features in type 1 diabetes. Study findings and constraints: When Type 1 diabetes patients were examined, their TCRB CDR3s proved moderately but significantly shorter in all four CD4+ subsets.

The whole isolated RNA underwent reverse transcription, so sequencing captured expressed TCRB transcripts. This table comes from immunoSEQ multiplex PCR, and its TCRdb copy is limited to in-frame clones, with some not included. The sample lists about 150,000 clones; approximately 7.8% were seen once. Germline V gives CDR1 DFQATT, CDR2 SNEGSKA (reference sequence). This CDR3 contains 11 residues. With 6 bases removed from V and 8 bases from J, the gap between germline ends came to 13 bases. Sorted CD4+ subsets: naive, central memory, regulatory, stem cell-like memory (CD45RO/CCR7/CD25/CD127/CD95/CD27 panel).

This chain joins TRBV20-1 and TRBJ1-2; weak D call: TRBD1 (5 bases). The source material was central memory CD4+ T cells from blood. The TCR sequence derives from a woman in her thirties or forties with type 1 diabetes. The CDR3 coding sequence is TGCAGTGCCCCGAAGCGGGGGGGCTACACCTTC. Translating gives CSAPKRGGYTF.